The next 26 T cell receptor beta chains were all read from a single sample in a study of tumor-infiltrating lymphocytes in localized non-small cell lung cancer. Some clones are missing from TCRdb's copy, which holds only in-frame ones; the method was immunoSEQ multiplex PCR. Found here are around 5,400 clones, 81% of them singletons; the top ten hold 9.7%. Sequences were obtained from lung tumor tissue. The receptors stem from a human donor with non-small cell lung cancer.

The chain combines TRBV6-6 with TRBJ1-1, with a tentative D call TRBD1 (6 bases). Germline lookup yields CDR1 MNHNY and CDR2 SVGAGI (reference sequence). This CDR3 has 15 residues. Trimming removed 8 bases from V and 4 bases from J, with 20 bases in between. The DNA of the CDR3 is TGTGCCAGCCGGGGGGGACAATTAGGGGGCACTGAAGCTTTCTTT. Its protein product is CASRGGQLGGTEAFF.

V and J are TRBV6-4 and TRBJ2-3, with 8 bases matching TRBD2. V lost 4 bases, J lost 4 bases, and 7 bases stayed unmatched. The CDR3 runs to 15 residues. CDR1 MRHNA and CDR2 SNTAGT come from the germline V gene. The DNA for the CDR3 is TGTGCCAGCAGTGCGGGAGCGGGAGCGGCAGATACGCAGTATTTT. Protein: CASSAGAGAADTQYF.

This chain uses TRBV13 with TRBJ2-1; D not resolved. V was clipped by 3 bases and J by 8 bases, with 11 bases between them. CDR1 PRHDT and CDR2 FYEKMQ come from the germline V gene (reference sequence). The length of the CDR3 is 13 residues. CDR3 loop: CASSFPGFDEQFF. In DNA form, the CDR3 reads TGTGCCAGCAGCTTCCCTGGGTTCGATGAGCAGTTCTTC.

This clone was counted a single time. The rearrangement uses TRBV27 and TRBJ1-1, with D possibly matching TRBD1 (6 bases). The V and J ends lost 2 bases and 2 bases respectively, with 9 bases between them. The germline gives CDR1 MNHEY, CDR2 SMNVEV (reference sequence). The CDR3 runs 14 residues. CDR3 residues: CASSLQGFNTEAFF. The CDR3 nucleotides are TGTGCCAGCAGTTTACAGGGGTTCAACACTGAAGCTTTCTTT.

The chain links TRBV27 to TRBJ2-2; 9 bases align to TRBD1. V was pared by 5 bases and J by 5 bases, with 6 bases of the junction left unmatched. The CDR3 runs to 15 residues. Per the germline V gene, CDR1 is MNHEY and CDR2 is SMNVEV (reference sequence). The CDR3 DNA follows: TGTGCCAGCAGTGACCCGGGACAGGGAACCGGGGAGCTGTTTTTT. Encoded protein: CASSDPGQGTGELFF.

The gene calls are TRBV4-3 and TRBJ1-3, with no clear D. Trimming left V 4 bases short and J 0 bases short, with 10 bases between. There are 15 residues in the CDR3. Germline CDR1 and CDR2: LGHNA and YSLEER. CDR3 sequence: CASSRTVLSGNTIYF. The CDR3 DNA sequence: TGCGCCAGCAGCCGTACAGTGCTCTCTGGAAACACCATATATTTT.

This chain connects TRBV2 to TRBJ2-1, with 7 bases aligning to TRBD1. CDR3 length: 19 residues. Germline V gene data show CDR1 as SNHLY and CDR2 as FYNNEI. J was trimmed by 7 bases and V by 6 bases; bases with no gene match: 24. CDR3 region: CASRRGQPQIRATRNEQFF. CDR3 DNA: TGTGCCAGCAGGAGGGGACAGCCCCAAATACGGGCTACACGGAATGAGCAGTTCTTC.

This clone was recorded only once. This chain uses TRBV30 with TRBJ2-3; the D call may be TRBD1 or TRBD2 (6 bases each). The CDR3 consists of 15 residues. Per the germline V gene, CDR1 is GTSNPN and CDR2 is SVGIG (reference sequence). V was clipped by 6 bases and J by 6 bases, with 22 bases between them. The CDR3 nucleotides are TGTGCCTGCATGCTCGGGGGCCCCATTTCCGATACGCAGTATTTT. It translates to CACMLGGPISDTQYF.

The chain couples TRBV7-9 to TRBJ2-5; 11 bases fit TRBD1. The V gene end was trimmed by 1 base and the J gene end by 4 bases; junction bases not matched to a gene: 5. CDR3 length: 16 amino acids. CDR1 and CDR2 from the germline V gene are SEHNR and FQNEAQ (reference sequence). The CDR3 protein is CASSLGDRGFVETQYF. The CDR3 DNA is TGTGCCAGCAGCTTAGGGGACAGGGGGTTCGTAGAGACCCAGTACTTC.

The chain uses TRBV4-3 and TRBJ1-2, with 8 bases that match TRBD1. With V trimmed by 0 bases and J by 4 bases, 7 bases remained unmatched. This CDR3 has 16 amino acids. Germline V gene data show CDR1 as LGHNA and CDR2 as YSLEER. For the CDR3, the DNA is TGCGCCAGCAGCCAAGACCCAGGGGGCCGCGGCTATGGCTACACCTTC. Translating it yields CASSQDPGGRGYGYTF.

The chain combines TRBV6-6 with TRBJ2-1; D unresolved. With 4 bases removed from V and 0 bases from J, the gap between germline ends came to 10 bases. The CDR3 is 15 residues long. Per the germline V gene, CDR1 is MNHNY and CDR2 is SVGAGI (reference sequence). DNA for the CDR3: TGTGCCAGCAGTTGGGCGCGGAGCTCCTACAATGAGCAGTTCTTC. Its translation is CASSWARSSYNEQFF.

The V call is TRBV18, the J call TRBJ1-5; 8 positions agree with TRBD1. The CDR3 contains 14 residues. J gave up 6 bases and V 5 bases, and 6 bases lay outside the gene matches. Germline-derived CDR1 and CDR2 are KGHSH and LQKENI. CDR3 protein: CASSSQGAAQPQHF. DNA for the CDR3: TGTGCCAGCTCATCCCAGGGGGCGGCTCAGCCCCAGCATTTT.

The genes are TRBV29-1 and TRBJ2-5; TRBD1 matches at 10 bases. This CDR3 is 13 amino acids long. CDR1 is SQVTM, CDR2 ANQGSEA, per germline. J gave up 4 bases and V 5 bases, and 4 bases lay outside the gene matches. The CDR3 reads CSVWDRGGETQYF. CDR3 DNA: TGCAGCGTTTGGGACAGGGGAGGAGAGACCCAGTACTTC.

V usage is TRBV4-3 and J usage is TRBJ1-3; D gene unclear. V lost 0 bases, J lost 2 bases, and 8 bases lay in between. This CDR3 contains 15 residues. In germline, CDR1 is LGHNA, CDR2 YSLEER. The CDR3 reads CASSQDGHPGNTIYF. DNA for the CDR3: TGCGCCAGCAGCCAAGATGGTCACCCTGGAAACACCATATATTTT.

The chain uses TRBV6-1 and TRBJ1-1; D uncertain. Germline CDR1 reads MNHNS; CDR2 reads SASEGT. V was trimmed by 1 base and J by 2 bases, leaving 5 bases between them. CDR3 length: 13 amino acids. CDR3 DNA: TGTGCCAGCAGTGAAGTTGATAACACTGAAGCTTTCTTT. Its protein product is CASSEVDNTEAFF.

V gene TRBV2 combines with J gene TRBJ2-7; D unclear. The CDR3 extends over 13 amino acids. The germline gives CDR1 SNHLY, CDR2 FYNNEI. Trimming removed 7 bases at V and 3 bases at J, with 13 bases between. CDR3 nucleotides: TGTGCCAGCAAAGAGACTGTCCTCTACGAGCAGTACTTC. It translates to CASKETVLYEQYF.

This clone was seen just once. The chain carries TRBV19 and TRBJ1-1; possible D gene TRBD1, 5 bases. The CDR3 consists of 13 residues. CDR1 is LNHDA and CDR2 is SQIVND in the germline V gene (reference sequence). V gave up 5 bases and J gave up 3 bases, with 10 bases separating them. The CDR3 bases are TGTGCCAGTAGTCTACCGGGGCACACTGAAGCTTTCTTT. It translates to CASSLPGHTEAFF.

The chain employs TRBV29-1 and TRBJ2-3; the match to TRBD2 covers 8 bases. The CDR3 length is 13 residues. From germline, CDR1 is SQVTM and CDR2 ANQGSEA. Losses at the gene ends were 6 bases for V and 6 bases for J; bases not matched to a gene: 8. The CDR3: CSVAGLVGDTQYF. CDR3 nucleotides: TGCAGCGTCGCGGGACTAGTGGGGGATACGCAGTATTTT.

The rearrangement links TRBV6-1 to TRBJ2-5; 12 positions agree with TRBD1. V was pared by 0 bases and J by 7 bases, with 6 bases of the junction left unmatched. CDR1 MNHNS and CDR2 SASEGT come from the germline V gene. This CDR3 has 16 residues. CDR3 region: CASSEARGQGAATQYF. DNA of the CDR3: TGTGCCAGCAGTGAAGCGCGGGGACAGGGGGCAGCGACCCAGTACTTC.

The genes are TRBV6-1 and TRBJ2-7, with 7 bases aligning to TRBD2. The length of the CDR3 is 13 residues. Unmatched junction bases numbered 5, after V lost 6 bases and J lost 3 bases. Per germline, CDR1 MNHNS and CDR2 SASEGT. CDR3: CASRAGLLYEQYF. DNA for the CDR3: TGTGCCAGCAGAGCGGGACTCCTCTACGAGCAGTACTTC.

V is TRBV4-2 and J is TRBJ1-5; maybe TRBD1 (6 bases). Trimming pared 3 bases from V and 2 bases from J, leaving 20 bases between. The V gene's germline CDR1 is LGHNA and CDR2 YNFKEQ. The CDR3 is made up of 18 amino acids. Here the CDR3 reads CASSHGDPGGLGNQPQHF. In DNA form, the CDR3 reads TGTGCCAGCAGCCATGGGGACCCCGGGGGCCTCGGCAATCAGCCCCAGCATTTT.

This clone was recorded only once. The CDR3 loop is CASSIGPSSYEQYF. The CDR3 DNA follows: TGTGCCAGTAGTATTGGGCCGAGCTCCTACGAGCAGTACTTC. The chain carries TRBV19 and TRBJ2-7; D remains unclear. Germline V gene lookup returns CDR1 LNHDA and CDR2 SQIVND (reference sequence). The CDR3 sequence is 14 residues long. V dropped 3 bases and J dropped 0 bases, with 9 bases sitting between them.

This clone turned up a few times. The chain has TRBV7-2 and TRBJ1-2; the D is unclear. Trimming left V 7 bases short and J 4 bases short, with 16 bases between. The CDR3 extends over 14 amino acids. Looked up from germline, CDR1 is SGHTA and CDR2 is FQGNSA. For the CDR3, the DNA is TGTGCCAGCATCTCATCCGCCAACACCTATGGCTACACCTTC. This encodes CASISSANTYGYTF.

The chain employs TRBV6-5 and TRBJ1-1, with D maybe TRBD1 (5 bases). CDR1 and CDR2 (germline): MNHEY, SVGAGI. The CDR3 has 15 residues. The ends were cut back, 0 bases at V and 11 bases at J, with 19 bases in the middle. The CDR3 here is CASSYSRGGSTSAFF. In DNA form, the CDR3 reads TGTGCCAGCAGTTACTCGAGGGGTGGCTCTACATCCGCTTTCTTT.

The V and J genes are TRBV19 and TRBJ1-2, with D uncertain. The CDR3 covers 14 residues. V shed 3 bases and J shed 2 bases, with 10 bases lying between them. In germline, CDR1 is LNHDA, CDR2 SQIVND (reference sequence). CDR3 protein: CASSMTQTNYGYTF. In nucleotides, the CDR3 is TGTGCCAGTAGTATGACGCAGACCAACTATGGCTACACCTTC.

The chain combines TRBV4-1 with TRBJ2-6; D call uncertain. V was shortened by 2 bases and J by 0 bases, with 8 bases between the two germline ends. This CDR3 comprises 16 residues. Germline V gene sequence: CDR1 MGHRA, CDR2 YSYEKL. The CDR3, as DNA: TGCGCCAGCAGCCAATATCAGAGCTCTGGGGCCAACGTCCTGACTTTC. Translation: CASSQYQSSGANVLTF.